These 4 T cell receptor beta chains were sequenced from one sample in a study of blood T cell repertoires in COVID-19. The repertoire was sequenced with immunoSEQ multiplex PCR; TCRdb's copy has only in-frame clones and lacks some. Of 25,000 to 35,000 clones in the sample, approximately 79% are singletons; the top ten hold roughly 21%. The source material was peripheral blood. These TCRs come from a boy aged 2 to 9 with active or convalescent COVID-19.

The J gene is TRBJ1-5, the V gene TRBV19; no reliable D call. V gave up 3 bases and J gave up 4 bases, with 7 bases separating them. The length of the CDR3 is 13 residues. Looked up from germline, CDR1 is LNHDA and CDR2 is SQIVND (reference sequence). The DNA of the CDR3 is TGTGCCAGTAGTATTTCCACAAATCAGCCCCAGCATTTT. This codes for CASSISTNQPQHF.

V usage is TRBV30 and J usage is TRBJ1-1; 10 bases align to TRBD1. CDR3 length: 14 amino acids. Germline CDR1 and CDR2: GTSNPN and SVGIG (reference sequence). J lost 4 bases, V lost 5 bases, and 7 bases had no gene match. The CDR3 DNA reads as TGTGCCTGGGACCCGGGACAGGGGATCACTGAAGCTTTCTTT. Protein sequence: CAWDPGQGITEAFF.

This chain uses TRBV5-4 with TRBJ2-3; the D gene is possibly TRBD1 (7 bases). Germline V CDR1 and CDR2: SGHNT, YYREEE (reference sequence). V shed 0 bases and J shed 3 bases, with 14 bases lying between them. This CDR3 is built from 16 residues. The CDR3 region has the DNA TGTGCCAGCAGCTTGGGTCGGCAGGGGGGAACAGATACGCAGTATTTT. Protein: CASSLGRQGGTDTQYF.

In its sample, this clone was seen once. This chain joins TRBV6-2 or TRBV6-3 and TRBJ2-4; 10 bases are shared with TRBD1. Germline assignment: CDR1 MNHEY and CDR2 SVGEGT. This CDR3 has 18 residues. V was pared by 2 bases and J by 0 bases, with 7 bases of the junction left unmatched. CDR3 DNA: TGTGCCAGCAGTTACGGGACAGGGGATCCCCTAGCCAAAAACATTCAGTACTTC. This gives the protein CASSYGTGDPLAKNIQYF.